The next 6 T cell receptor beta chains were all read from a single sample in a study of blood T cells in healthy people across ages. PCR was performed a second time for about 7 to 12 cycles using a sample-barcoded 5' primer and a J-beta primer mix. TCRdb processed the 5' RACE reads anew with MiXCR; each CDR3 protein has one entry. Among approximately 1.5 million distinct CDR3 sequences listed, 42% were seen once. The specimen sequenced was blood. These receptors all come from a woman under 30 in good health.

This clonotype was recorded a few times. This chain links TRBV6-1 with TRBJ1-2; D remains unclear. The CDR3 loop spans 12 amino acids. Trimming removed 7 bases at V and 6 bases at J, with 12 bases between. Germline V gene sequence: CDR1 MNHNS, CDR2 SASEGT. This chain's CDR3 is CASTKGRDGYTF. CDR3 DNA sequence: TGTGCCAGCACAAAGGGAAGGGATGGCTACACCTTC.

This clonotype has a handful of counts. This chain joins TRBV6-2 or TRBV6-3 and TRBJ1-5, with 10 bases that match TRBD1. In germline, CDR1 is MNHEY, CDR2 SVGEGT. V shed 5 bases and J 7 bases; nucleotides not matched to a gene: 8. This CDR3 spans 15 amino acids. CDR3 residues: CASSPGQGVSQPQHF. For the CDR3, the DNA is TGTGCCAGCAGTCCCGGACAGGGGGTATCACAGCCCCAGCATTTT.

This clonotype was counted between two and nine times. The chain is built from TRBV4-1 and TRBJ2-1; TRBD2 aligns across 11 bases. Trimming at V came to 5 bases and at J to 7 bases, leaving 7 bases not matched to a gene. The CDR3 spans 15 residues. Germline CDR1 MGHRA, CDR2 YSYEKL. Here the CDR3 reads CASSVLAGGRNEQFF. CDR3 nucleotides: TGCGCCAGCAGCGTGTTAGCGGGGGGGAGAAATGAGCAGTTCTTC.

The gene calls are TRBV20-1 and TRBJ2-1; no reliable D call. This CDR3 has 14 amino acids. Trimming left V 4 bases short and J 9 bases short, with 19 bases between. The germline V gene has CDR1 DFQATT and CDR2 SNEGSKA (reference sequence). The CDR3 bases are TGCAGTGCTAATCCCGGGTCTACGGTTAGTGAGCAGTTCTTC. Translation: CSANPGSTVSEQFF.

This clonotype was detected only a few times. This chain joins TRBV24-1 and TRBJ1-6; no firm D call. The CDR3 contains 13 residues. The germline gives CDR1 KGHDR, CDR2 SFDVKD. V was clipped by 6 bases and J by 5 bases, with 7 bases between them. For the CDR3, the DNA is TGTGCCACCAGTCAGCAAGATAATTCACCCCTCCACTTT. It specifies CATSQQDNSPLHF.

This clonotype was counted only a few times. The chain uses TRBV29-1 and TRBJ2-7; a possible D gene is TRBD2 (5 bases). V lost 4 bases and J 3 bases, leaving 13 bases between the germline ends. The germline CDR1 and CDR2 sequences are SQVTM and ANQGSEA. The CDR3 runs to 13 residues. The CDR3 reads CSVVGAESYEQYF. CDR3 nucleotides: TGCAGCGTTGTAGGAGCGGAAAGCTACGAGCAGTACTTC.